These T cell receptor beta chains were read from a single sample in a study of CD8+CD57+ T cells in acquired aplastic anemia. TCRdb fed the reads into MiXCR, producing one record per CDR3 protein. The data hold hundreds of thousands of distinct CDR3 sequences, with less than 35% observed a single time. The material sequenced was sorted CD4+, CD8+, or CD8+CD57+ T cells (not recorded which) from PBMCs. The receptors originated from a human donor with aplastic anemia. The CDR3 runs from the conserved cysteine through the conserved F or W.

j_call,v_call,cdr3_aa
TRBJ1-6,TRBV10-1,CASRRALRNSPLHF
TRBJ2-7,TRBV6-2/TRBV6-3,CASSYPPSPEQYF
TRBJ2-7,TRBV6-1,CASTKAVGQYEQYF
TRBJ2-7,TRBV6-1,CASRRETLAGGLQQYF
TRBJ1-3,TRBV14,CASSHGWTGSGNTIYF
TRBJ1-5,TRBV12-3/TRBV12-4,CASTRAGADQPQHF
TRBJ2-4,TRBV12-3/TRBV12-4,CASSNTGVAKNIQYF
TRBJ1-1,TRBV12-5,CASGSGQGLTEAFF
TRBJ2-5,TRBV5-1,CASRSVSGGEETQYF
TRBJ1-1,TRBV5-1,CTSSLQGGGTEAFF
TRBJ2-3,TRBV12-3/TRBV12-4,CASSSGTSGGTDTQYF
TRBJ1-4,TRBV20-1,CSAGGTGRATNEKLFF
TRBJ1-1,TRBV29-1,CSAWTAEAEAFF
TRBJ1-1,TRBV2,CASSRGSRAVTEAFF
TRBJ2-7,TRBV15,CATGRWRSSYEQYF
TRBJ2-7,TRBV3-1,CASSRGQANYEQYF
TRBJ1-3,TRBV5-1,CASSLTLTGASYSGNTIYF
TRBJ1-5,TRBV10-1,CASSGLEFNQPQHF
TRBJ2-5,TRBV7-2,CASSLRGQRLGETQYF
TRBJ1-2,TRBV5-6,CASTPRGGNYGYTF
TRBJ1-4,TRBV19,CASSIGAGEKLFF